Following are 26 T cell receptor beta chains from one sample sequenced in a study of blood T cell repertoires in COVID-19. Repertoires were generated with immunoSEQ multiplex PCR, while TCRdb's copy carries only in-frame clones and drops some. This repertoire shows 55,000 to 75,000 clones, about 86% found once; its top ten account for roughly 6.3%. The sequenced material came from peripheral blood. The origin of the receptors is a human donor in a cohort sampled during active COVID-19.

A single count supports this clone. The rearrangement links TRBV4-1 to TRBJ2-7; 9 bases are shared with TRBD1. The J segment lost 6 bases and the V segment lost 0 bases, leaving 6 bases of the junction unmatched. Germline values: CDR1 MGHRA, CDR2 YSYEKL. This CDR3 spans 15 amino acids. The CDR3 loop is CASSQDTNRGREQYF. For the CDR3, the DNA is TGCGCCAGCAGCCAAGATACGAACAGGGGGCGCGAGCAGTACTTC.

Points on this clone: One end of the junction is discordant with germline, which a read error may explain. This chain joins TRBV11-2 and TRBJ1-5, with a possible D match to TRBD1 (5 bases). Germline-derived CDR1 and CDR2 are SGHAT and FQNNGV. This CDR3 contains 15 residues. The CDR3 loop reads CAGSLGVGGISPQHF. CDR3 sequence (DNA): TGTGCCGGCAGCTTAGGGGTCGGGGGAATTTCGCCCCAGCATTTT.

The CDR3 sequence is CASSAHRGVNEKLFF. Here the CDR3 DNA reads TGTGCCAGCAGCGCCCATCGGGGGGTTAATGAAAAACTGTTTTTT. V and J are TRBV9 and TRBJ1-4; perhaps TRBD1 as D (5 bases). Looked up from germline, CDR1 is SGDLS and CDR2 is YYNGEE. V was clipped by 3 bases and J by 4 bases, with 13 bases between them. The CDR3 totals 15 residues.

The chain employs TRBV30 and TRBJ1-3, with D possibly being TRBD1 (6 bases). V lost 3 bases, J lost 2 bases, and 14 bases lay in between. This CDR3 spans 15 amino acids. CDR1 is GTSNPN and CDR2 is SVGIG in the germline V gene (reference sequence). CDR3 in amino acids: CAWRAGRGAGNTIYF. CDR3 bases: TGTGCCTGGAGGGCCGGCAGGGGCGCTGGAAACACCATATATTTT.

The chain joins TRBV7-8 to TRBJ2-3; D perhaps matches TRBD1 (5 bases). From germline, CDR1 is SGHVS and CDR2 FQNEAQ. V was pared by 6 bases and J by 7 bases, with 26 bases between. The CDR3 contains 17 residues. The CDR3 reads CASRLMQRGLFENTQYF. The CDR3 region has the DNA TGTGCCAGCAGGTTGATGCAAAGGGGCCTGTTCGAGAATACGCAGTATTTT.

This chain links TRBV15 with TRBJ2-5; D ambiguous. CDR1 LNHNV and CDR2 YYDKDF come from the germline V gene (reference sequence). The CDR3 contains 18 residues. V shed 2 bases and J shed 5 bases, with 24 bases lying between them. CDR3 DNA sequence: TGTGCCACCAGCAGATCTCTACCCACCCGCGCCTTTTCTGAGACCCAGTACTTC. This translates into CATSRSLPTRAFSETQYF.

The J gene is TRBJ1-2, the V gene TRBV5-4; weak D call: TRBD1 (6 bases). Per germline, CDR1 SGHNT and CDR2 YYREEE (reference sequence). Trimming shortened V by 0 bases and J by 3 bases, and 12 bases separated the two germline ends. This CDR3 is 15 amino acids long. In DNA, the CDR3 is TGTGCCAGCAGCTTGGTTGTCACAGGGCACTATGGCTACACCTTC. As protein: CASSLVVTGHYGYTF.

The chain has TRBV21-1 and TRBJ2-5; TRBD2, the D gene given by the table, was not confirmed from the DNA. TRBV21-1 is a pseudogene locus. The CDR3 sequence is 12 residues long. The CDR3 loop is CASSKVIETQYF. CDR3 coding DNA: TGTGCCAGCAGCAAAGTTATAGAGACCCAGTACTTC.

This clone was recorded only once. This chain connects TRBV3-1 (or the pseudogene TRBV3-2) to TRBJ1-1, with 8 bases identical to TRBD1. This CDR3 is built from 15 residues. Germline V gene sequence: CDR1 LGHDT, CDR2 YNNKEL (reference sequence). After removal of 1 base from V and 1 base from J, the junction contained 2 bases not matched to a gene. The CDR3: CASSQGGTGNTEAFF. The CDR3 bases are TGTGCCAGCAGCCAAGGAGGGACAGGGAACACTGAAGCTTTCTTT.

The count of this clone is one. The chain carries TRBV3-1 (or the pseudogene TRBV3-2) and TRBJ2-7; D is possibly TRBD1 (6 bases). There are 14 residues in the CDR3. Trimming removed 5 bases at V and 2 bases at J, with 13 bases between. Germline-derived CDR1 and CDR2 are LGHDT and YNNKEL (reference sequence). The CDR3 sequence: CASSKAQGPYEQYF. The CDR3 DNA reads as TGTGCCAGCAGCAAAGCACAGGGACCCTACGAGCAGTACTTC.

The genes are TRBV7-2 and TRBJ2-1, with D perhaps matching TRBD2 (6 bases). This CDR3 spans 15 amino acids. Trimming removed 6 bases at V and 5 bases at J, with 17 bases between. Germline V gene sequence: CDR1 SGHTA, CDR2 FQGNSA. This chain's CDR3 is CASRARRRDHNEQFF. The CDR3 DNA reads as TGTGCCAGCAGGGCCAGGCGGCGGGACCACAATGAGCAGTTCTTC.

This chain links TRBV5-1 with TRBJ2-5; perhaps TRBD2 as D (5 bases). V dropped 0 bases and J dropped 7 bases, with 19 bases sitting between them. The CDR3 extends over 16 amino acids. The germline V gene encodes CDR1 SGHRS and CDR2 YFSETQ. The CDR3 DNA reads TGCGCCAGCAGCTTGGTCGGTAGCGCCTATGGCGGGACCCAGTACTTC. As protein: CASSLVGSAYGGTQYF.

The chain uses TRBV10-3 and TRBJ2-7; D is ambiguous. The CDR3 is 13 residues long. Between the trimmed V and J ends, which lost 3 bases and 2 bases, there was a span of 8 bases. The germline CDR1 and CDR2 sequences are ENHRY and SYGVKD. The CDR3 region has the DNA TGTGCCATCAGTGAAACACCCACCTACGAGCAGTACTTC. This gives the protein CAISETPTYEQYF.

This chain uses TRBV19 with TRBJ1-6; D gene unclear. Germline CDR1 is LNHDA and CDR2 is SQIVND (reference sequence). V lost 3 bases and J lost 8, with 8 bases in between. This CDR3 is 13 amino acids long. DNA of the CDR3: TGTGCCAGTAGTATCCTTGAGGATTCACCCCTCCACTTT. It translates to CASSILEDSPLHF.

This chain uses TRBV19 with TRBJ1-2; D is undetermined. CDR1 and CDR2 from the germline V gene are LNHDA and SQIVND (reference sequence). Trimming removed 3 bases at V and 4 bases at J, with 15 bases between. This CDR3 region has 15 residues. In nucleotides, the CDR3 is TGTGCCAGTAGTATCACCGTAACGTTCGGCTATGGCTACACCTTC. Translating gives CASSITVTFGYGYTF.

The gene calls are TRBV6-6 and TRBJ2-3; 9 bases map to TRBD1. This CDR3 comprises 15 residues. CDR1 MNHNY and CDR2 SVGAGI come from the germline V gene (reference sequence). V was clipped by 0 bases and J by 3 bases; unmatched bases: 1. The DNA for the CDR3 is TGTGCCAGCAGTTACTCAGGACAGGGGACAGATACGCAGTATTTT. This codes for CASSYSGQGTDTQYF.

This clone was counted only a few times. The J gene is TRBJ2-7, the V gene TRBV5-1; 7 nucleotides align to TRBD1. The germline V gene encodes CDR1 SGHRS and CDR2 YFSETQ. The CDR3 contains 15 residues. V lost 0 bases, J lost 0 bases, and 3 bases stayed unmatched. DNA for the CDR3: TGCGCCAGCAGCTTGGAAGGGGGCCTCTCCTACGAGCAGTACTTC. It is translated as CASSLEGGLSYEQYF.

CDR3 DNA: TGTGCCACCCCGACAGGGGAAGCTTGCATCGCTGGAAACACCATATATTTT. Translated: CATPTGEACIAGNTIYF. V gene TRBV24-1 combines with J gene TRBJ1-3; 8 bases match TRBD1. The V gene's germline CDR1 is KGHDR and CDR2 SFDVKD. V lost 9 bases to trimming and J lost 2 bases; unmatched junction nucleotides: 14. This CDR3 comprises 17 residues.

The rearrangement links TRBV29-1 to TRBJ1-2; TRBD1 agrees at 11 bases. Trimming removed 5 bases from V and 5 bases from J; junction bases left unmatched: 7. Germline V gene data show CDR1 as SQVTM and CDR2 as ANQGSEA. The CDR3 covers 14 residues. The CDR3 is CSVRTGGAGYGYTF. CDR3 bases: TGCAGCGTTCGGACAGGGGGCGCAGGTTATGGCTACACCTTC.

The chain joins TRBV16 to TRBJ2-2; 7 bases map to TRBD1. This CDR3 has 16 amino acids. V shed 0 bases, J shed 6 bases, and the junction held 7 bases outside the gene matches. Germline CDR1 reads KGHSY; CDR2 reads FQNENV. CDR3 residues: CASSQSNRGRAGELFF. DNA for the CDR3: TGTGCCAGCAGCCAATCAAACAGGGGCCGGGCCGGGGAGCTGTTTTTT.

This clone has just a few counts. V and J are TRBV5-4 and TRBJ1-2; TRBD1 matches at 7 bases. Germline V gives CDR1 SGHNT, CDR2 YYREEE (reference sequence). The J segment lost 0 bases and the V segment lost 6 bases, leaving 5 bases of the junction unmatched. The CDR3 has 14 residues. CDR3 protein: CASTRTGSNYGYTF. The CDR3, as DNA: TGTGCCAGCACCCGGACAGGCTCTAACTATGGCTACACCTTC.

This clone was found once. The rearrangement links TRBV12-3 or TRBV12-4 to TRBJ2-3; a weak D match, TRBD2 (6 bases). CDR3 size: 12 residues. The V end lost 3 bases, the J end lost 8 bases, and 9 bases lay between the germline ends. CDR3 loop: CASSFSGGTQYF. Here the CDR3 DNA reads TGTGCCAGCAGTTTTTCCGGGGGTACGCAGTATTTT.

The chain uses TRBV9 and TRBJ1-3; D might be TRBD1 (6 bases). Germline V lookup: CDR1 SGDLS, CDR2 YYNGEE. Trimming cost V 0 bases and J 4 bases, with 11 bases left between them. The CDR3 contains 15 residues. CDR3 in amino acids: CASSVAPTGGNTIYF. The CDR3, as DNA: TGTGCCAGCAGCGTAGCGCCGACAGGAGGAAACACCATATATTTT.

The chain is built from TRBV5-1 and TRBJ1-3, with a possible D match to TRBD1 (6 bases). Germline lookup yields CDR1 SGHRS and CDR2 YFSETQ. Between the trimmed V and J ends, which lost 4 bases and 2 bases, there was a span of 13 bases. The CDR3 has 15 residues. CDR3 sequence reads: CASSLTGIPGNTIYF. In nucleotides, the CDR3 is TGCGCCAGCAGCCTCACAGGGATACCTGGAAACACCATATATTTT.

About this clone itself: The same CDR3 is also encoded by other DNA sequences in this sample. CDR3 sequence reads: CASSDGTSGGAGETQYF. CDR3 sequence (DNA): TGTGCCAGCAGCGACGGGACTAGCGGGGGGGCGGGGGAGACCCAGTACTTC. This rearrangement joins TRBV9 to TRBJ2-5; 16 positions match TRBD2. The CDR3 length is 17 residues. CDR1 is SGDLS, CDR2 YYNGEE, per germline. J lost 5 bases, V lost 3 bases, and 7 bases had no gene match. The whole variable domain, filled in from reference TRBV9 and TRBJ2-5, reads DSGVTQTPKHLITATGQRVTLRCSPRSGDLSVYWYQQSLDQGLQFLIQYYNGEERAKGNILERFSAQQFPDLHSELNLSSLELGDSALYFCASSDGTSGGAGETQYFGPGTRLLVL.

The CDR3 sequence is CASSIRGGGETQYF. CDR3 DNA sequence: TGTGCCAGTAGTATTCGGGGAGGGGGAGAGACCCAGTACTTC. The chain combines TRBV19 with TRBJ2-5, with D perhaps matching TRBD2 (7 bases). The CDR3 contains 14 residues. In germline, CDR1 is LNHDA, CDR2 SQIVND (reference sequence). V dropped 3 bases and J dropped 4 bases, with 12 bases sitting between them.